This T cell receptor beta chain was retrieved from a study of cytomegalovirus exposure and HLA in healthy donors. Study-level information: Early released data had about 85 million unique TCRs, all coming from HLA-typed donors.

In the case of this clone: Its antigen is unknown. The junction departs from the called germline gene at one end, perhaps through a read error.

Vbeta (60) and Jbeta (13) primers were used in the PCR. Clones were sequenced by immunoSEQ multiplex PCR, and TCRdb holds only the in-frame ones, with some missing. Of about 180,000 clones in the sample, about 80% were seen once. Study outcomes and limitations: The authors later found TCR association rates varying by HLA locus, with DRB1 most and HLA-C fewest.

This CDR3 has 10 residues. The germline CDR1 and CDR2 sequences are SGHTS and YDEGEE. The sample taken for sequencing was PBMCs. This TCR was sampled from a man between 18 and 35 years old in good health and CMV-seronegative. This chain joins TRBV5-8 and TRBJ2-7, with TRBD2 as a possible D gene (6 bases). The CDR3 DNA is TGTGCCAGCAGCTCCGGGACTTTGAGTTTC. Amino acids: CASSSGTLSF.